This T cell receptor beta chain came from a study of shared clonotypes between healthy human individuals. Across the whole study: Each donor's CD8 memory used one plate, CD8 naive two, each CD4 subset three. General observations from the study: Deeper or shallower sequencing was expected to change how clonotypes are shared among donors.

V shed 4 bases and J 7 bases; nucleotides not matched to a gene: 10. Germline CDR1 reads SGHNT; CDR2 reads YYREEE (reference sequence). There are 15 residues in the CDR3. Sequencing was performed with immunoSEQ multiplex PCR; in TCRdb, only in-frame clones are kept and a portion is missing. Of about a million clones listed, under 80% are singletons. This clone was counted ten times or more. No antigen is known for it. All donors were Caucasian adults living in Nashville, Tennessee. This chain joins TRBV5-4 and TRBJ2-1, with TRBD2 identical over 8 bases. The sequencing input was memory CD4+ T cells sorted from blood. Subset described: CD45RA-negative fraction. This TCR derives from a man younger than 30 in good health. The CDR3 sequence is CASSHESGSRNEQFF. CDR3 sequence (DNA): TGTGCCAGCAGCCACGAGAGCGGGAGTCGAAATGAGCAGTTCTTC.